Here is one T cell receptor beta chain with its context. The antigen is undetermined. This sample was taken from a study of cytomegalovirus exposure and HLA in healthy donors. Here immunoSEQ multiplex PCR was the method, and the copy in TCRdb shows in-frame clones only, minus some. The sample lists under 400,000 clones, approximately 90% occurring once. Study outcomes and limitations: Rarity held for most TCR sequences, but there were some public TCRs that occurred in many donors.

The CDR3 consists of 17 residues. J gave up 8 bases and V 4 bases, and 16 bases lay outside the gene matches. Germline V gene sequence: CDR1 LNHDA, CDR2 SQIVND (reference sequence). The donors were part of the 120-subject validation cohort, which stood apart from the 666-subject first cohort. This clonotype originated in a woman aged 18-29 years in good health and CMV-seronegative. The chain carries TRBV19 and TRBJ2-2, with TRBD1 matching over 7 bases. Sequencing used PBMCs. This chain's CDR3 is CASSNQKGRGLEGELFF. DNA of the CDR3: TGTGCCAGTAGTAACCAAAAGGGTAGGGGGCTTGAAGGGGAGCTGTTTTTT.